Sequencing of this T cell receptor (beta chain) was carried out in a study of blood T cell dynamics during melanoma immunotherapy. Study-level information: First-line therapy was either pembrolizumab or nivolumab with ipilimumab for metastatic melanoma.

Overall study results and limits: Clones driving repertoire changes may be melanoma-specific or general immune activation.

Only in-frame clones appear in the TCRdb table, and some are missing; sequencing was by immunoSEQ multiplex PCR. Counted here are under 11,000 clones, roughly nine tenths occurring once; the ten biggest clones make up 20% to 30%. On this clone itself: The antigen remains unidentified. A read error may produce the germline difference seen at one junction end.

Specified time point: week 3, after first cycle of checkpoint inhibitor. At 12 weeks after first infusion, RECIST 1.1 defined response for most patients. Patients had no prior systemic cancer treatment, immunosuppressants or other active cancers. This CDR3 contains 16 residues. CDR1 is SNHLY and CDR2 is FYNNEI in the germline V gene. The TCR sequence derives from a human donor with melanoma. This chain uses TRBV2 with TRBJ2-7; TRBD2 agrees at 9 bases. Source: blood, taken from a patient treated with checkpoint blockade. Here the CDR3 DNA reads TGTACCAGCACCTCGCCCCGACTAGCGGCCCCCTACGAGCAGTACTTC. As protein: CTSTSPRLAAPYEQYF.